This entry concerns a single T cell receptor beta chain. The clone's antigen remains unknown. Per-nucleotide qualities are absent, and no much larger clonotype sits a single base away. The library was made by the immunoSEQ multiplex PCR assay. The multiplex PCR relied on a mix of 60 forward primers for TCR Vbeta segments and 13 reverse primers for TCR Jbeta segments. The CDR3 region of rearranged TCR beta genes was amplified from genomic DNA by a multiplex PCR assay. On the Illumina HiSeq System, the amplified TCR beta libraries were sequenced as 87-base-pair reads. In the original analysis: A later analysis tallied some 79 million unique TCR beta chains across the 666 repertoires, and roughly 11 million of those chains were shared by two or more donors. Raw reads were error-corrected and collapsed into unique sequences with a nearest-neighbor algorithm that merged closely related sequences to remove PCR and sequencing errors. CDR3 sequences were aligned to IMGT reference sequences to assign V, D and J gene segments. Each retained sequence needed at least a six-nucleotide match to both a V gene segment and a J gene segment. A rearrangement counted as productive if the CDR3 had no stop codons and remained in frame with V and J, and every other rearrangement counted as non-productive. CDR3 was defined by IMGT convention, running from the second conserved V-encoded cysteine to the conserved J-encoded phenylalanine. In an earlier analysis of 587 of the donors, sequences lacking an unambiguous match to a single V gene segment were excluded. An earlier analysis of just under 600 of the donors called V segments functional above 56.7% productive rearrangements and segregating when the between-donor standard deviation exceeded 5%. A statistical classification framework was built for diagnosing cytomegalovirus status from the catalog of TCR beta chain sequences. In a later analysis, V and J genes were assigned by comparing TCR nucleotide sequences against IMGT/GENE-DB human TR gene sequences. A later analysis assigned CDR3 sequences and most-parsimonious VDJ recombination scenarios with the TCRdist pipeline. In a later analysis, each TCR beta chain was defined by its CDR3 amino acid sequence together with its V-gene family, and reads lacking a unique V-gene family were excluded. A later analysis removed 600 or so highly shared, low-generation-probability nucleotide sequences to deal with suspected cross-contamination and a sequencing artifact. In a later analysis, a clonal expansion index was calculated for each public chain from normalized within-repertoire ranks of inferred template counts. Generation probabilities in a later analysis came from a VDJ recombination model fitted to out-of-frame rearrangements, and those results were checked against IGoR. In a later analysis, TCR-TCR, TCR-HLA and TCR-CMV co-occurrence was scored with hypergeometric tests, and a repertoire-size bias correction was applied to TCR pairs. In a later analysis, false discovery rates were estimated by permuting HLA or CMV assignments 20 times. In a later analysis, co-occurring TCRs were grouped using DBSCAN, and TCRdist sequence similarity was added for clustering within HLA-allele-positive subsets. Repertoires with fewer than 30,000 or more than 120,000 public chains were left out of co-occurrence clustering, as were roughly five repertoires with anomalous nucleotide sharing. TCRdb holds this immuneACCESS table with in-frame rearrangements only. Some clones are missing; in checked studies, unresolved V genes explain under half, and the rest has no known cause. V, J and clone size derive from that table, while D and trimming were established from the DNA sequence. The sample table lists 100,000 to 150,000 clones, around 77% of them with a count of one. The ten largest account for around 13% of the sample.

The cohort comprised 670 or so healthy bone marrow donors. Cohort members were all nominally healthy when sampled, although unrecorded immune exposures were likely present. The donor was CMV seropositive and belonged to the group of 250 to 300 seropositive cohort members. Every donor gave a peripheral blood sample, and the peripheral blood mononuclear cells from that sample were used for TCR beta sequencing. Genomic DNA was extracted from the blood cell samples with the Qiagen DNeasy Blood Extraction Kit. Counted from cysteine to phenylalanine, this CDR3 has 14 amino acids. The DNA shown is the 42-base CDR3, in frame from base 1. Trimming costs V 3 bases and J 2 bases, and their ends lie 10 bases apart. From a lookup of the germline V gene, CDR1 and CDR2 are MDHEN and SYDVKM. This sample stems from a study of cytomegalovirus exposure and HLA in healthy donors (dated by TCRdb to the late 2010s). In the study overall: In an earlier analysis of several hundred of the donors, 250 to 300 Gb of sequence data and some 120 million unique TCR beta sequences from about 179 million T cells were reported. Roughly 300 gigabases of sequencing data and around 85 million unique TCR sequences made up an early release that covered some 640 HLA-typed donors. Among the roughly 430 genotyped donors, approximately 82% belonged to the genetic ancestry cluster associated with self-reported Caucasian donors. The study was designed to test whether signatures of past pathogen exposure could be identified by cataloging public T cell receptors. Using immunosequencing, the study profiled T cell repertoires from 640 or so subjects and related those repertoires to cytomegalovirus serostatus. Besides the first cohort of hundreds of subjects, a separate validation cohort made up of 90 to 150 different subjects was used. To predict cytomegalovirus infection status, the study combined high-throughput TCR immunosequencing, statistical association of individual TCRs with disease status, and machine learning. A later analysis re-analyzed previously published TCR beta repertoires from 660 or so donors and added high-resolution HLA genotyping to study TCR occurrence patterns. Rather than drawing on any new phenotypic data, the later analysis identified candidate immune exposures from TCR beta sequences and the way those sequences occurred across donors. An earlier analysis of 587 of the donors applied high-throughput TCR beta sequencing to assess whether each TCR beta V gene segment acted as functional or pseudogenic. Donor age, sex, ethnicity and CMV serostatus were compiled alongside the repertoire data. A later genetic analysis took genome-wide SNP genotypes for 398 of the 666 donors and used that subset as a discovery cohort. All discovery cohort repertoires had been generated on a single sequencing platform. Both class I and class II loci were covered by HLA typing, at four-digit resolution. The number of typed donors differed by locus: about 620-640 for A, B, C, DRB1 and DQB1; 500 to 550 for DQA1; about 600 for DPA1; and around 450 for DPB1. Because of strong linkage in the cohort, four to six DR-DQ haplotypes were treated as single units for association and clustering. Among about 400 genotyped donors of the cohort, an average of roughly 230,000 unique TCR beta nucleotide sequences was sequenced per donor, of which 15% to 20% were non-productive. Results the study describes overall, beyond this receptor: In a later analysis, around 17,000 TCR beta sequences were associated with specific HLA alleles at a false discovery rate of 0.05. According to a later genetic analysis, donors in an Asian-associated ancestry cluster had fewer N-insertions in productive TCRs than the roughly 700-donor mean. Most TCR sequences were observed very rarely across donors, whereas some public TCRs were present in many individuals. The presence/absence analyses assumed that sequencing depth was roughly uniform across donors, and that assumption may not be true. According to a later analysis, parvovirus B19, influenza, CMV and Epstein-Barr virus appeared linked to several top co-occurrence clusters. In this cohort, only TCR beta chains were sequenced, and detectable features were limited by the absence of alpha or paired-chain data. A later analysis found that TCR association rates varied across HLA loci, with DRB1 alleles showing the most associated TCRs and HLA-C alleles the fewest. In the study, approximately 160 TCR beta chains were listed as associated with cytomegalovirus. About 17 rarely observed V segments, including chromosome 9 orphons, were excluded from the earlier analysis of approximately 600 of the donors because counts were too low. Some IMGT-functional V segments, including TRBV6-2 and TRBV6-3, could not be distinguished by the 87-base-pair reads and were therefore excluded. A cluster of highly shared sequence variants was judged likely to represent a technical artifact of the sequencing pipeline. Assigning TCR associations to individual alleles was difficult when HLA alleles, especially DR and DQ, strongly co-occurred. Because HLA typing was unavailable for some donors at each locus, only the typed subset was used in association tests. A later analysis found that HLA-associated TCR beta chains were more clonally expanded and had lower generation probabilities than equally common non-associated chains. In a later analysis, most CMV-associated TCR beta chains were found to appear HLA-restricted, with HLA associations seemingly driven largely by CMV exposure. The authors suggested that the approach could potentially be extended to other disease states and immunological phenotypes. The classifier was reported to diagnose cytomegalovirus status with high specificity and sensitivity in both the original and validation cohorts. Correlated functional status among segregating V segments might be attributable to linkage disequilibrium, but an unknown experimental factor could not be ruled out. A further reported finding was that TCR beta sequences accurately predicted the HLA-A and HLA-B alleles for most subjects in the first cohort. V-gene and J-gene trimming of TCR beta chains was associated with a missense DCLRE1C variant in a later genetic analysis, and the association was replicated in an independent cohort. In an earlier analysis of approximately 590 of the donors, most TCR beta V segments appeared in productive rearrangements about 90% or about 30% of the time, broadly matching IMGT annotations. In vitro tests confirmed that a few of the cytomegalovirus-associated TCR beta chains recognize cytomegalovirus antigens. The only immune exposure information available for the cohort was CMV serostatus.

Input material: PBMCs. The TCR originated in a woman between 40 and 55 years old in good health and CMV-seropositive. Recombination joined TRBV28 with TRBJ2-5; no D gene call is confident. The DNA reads TGTGCCAGCAGTTTCCGGGTCGAACAAGAGACCCAGTACTTC. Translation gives CASSFRVEQETQYF.